This TCR beta chain was captured in a study of technical replicates of blood from a handful of donors. Repertoires were generated with immunoSEQ multiplex PCR, while TCRdb's copy carries only in-frame clones and drops some. The sample shows 70,000 to 95,000 clones, approximately 96% of them seen only once. The CDR3 spans 16 residues. From germline, CDR1 is LGHNA and CDR2 YNFKEQ. The V gene lost 0 bases and the J gene lost 2 bases, with 11 bases spanning the gap. The source material was T cells isolated from PBMCs. The V call is TRBV4-2, the J call TRBJ1-3; TRBD1 is a possible D gene (6 bases). This receptor was obtained from a human donor in good health. This CDR3 is CASSQDWGHTGNTIYF. The CDR3 DNA follows: TGTGCCAGCAGCCAAGACTGGGGGCACACTGGAAACACCATATATTTT.